The rows below give T cell receptor beta chains drawn from one sample of a study of shared clonotypes between healthy human individuals. Some clones are missing from TCRdb's copy, which holds only in-frame ones; the method was immunoSEQ multiplex PCR. The sample carries approximately 2.3 million clones, 85% to 95% recorded once. Sequencing was done on a sample of naive CD4+ T cells from PBMCs. These receptors were obtained from a man aged 18-30 years in good health. Some clones in this sample may be carry-over from other donors' samples. CDR3s include the opening cysteine and the closing phenylalanine or tryptophan. The D gene is left open where the match is weak. Only part of the rows carry a size: once, few, many, or a class if the clone is expanded.

j_call | v_call | clone_size | d_call | cdr3_aa | cdr3_nt
TRBJ1-2 | TRBV7-9 | . | . | CASSPPGLFYGYTF | TGTGCCAGCAGCCCTCCGGGACTGTTCTATGGCTACACCTTC
TRBJ2-1 | TRBV7-9 | . | TRBD2 | CASSYPGGILDNEQFF | TGTGCCAGCAGCTACCCGGGGGGGATATTAGACAATGAGCAGTTCTTC
TRBJ2-7 | TRBV4-1 | once | TRBD1 | CASSPKTGSYEQYF | TGCGCCAGCAGCCCAAAGACAGGGTCCTACGAGCAGTACTTC
TRBJ2-2 | TRBV2 | . | TRBD2 | CASSGLAGGPGGTGELFF | TGTGCCAGCAGTGGACTAGCGGGAGGGCCGGGGGGAACCGGGGAGCTGTTTTTT
TRBJ1-2 | TRBV6-1 | once | TRBD1 | CASGGQGLAGYTF | TGTGCCAGCGGGGGACAGGGGTTAGCTGGCTACACCTTC
TRBJ1-4 | TRBV19 | . | TRBD1 | CASTGTGLSEKLFF | TGTGCCAGTACCGGGACAGGGCTAAGTGAAAAACTGTTTTTT
TRBJ2-1 | TRBV28 | . | . | CASSLVSRSPRGQFF | TGTGCCAGCAGTTTAGTCTCTCGCTCTCCTCGGGGGCAGTTCTTC
TRBJ1-4 | TRBV5-1 | . | . | CASSPGGSYNEKLFF | TGCGCCAGCAGCCCCGGTGGGTCTTATAATGAAAAACTGTTTTTT
TRBJ1-1 | TRBV6-5 | . | . | CASSYQGSGTEAFF | TGTGCCAGCAGTTACCAGGGATCGGGAACTGAAGCTTTCTTT
TRBJ1-1 | TRBV7-2 | . | . | CASSLDSFNTEAFF | TGTGCCAGCAGCTTGGACTCTTTCAACACTGAAGCTTTCTTT